The source of this T cell receptor (beta chain) is a study of T cell repertoires in cytomegalovirus infection. As for the study in general: CMV epitopes, recently identified HLA-C-restricted and well-studied HLA-B-restricted, were used. Matching HLA type and CMV infection were both indicated by public TCR beta signatures. Study findings and constraints: Carriers of CMV plus the relevant HLA were identified by cumulative public TCR beta family frequency. What dominated the ex vivo response were HLA-C-restricted CMV-specific TCR beta clonotypes.

This CDR3 has 13 amino acids. Trimming removed 10 bases from V and 2 bases from J, with 15 bases in between. Germline loops: CDR1 LNHDA, CDR2 SQIVND (reference sequence). Each CDR3 protein is one row after TCRdb ran MiXCR on the reads. The sample records 900,000 to 950,000 distinct CDR3 sequences, less than 40% being singletons. This clonotype was recorded once. The antigen is unknown. The material sequenced was cultured CD8+ T cells from PBMCs, taken from culture after CMV antigen stimulation. The gene calls are TRBV19 and TRBJ2-7; D may correspond to TRBD1 or TRBD2 (5 bases each). This clonotype was sampled from a human donor in good health (CMV status not recorded). Some clones in this sample may be carry-over from other donors' samples. CDR3 loop: CATAPGPTYEQYV. The CDR3 DNA reads TGTGCCACGGCGCCGGGACCCACCTACGAGCAGTACGTC.